This T cell receptor (beta chain) was sequenced during a study of shared clonotypes between healthy human individuals. Study in general: For every donor, three CD4 naive, three CD4 memory, two CD8 naive and one CD8 memory plates were used. General study findings and limits: Owing to a small donor count, the genetic and exposure-history diversity represented was limited. An expected dependence of interdonor clonotype sharing on sequencing depth was noted.

The V end lost 7 bases, the J end lost 1 base, and 16 bases lay between the germline ends. Looked up from germline, CDR1 is SQVTM and CDR2 is ANQGSEA. This CDR3 is 14 amino acids long. A remark on this clone: Its antigen is undetermined. Other DNA sequences in the same sample also yield this CDR3.

The input for sorted-subset replicate PCRs was 200 to 250 ng DNA, some 28,000 T cell genomes. Assay: immunoSEQ multiplex PCR; the TCRdb copy retains only in-frame clones and omits some. The profile shows around 2.5 million clones, 80% to 95% of them singletons. The chain links TRBV29-1 to TRBJ1-1, with unresolved D. This TCR was sampled from a man in his late teens or twenties in good health. Some clones in this sample may be carry-over from other donors' samples. The sample taken for sequencing was naive CD4+ T cells from PBMCs. Subset of the sample: CD45RA+ positively selected. The CDR3 coding sequence is TGCAGCGCAGGACTGGCGGCTGGGAACACTGAAGCTTTCTTT. It codes for CSAGLAAGNTEAFF.